The table lists the clone carrying this T cell receptor beta chain with a count of one. What it binds is unknown. The CDR3 has 15 amino acids. CDR1 and CDR2 from the germline V gene are ENHRY and SYGVKD. The V and J ends lost 3 bases and 6 bases respectively, with 14 bases between them. This sample was taken from a study of post-analysis software for immune sequencing data. Study background: Included among the disease courses, which were recorded for the cohort, were relapsing-remitting, secondary progressive and progressive-relapsing multiple sclerosis. Study observations and caveats: TRBV5-6, TRBV5-1 and TRBV20-1 belonged to a set of roughly 5 TRBV segments that were more frequent in patients than controls. When compared against controls, multiple sclerosis patients showed significantly lower normalized Chao1 diversity.

Sequencing libraries made from TCR beta cDNA carried unique molecular identifiers. TCRdb used MiXCR to reprocess the PCR reads, holding one entry per CDR3 protein. The repertoire holds 150,000 to 200,000 distinct CDR3 sequences, with 30% as singletons. The sequence was collected from a girl between 5 and 17 years old with multiple sclerosis. The sample consisted of blood. J is TRBJ2-2 and V is TRBV10-3, with D possibly matching TRBD2 (6 bases). The CDR3 sequence: CAISDQLSGAGELFF. The DNA for the CDR3 is TGTGCCATCAGTGACCAGCTCTCGGGAGCCGGGGAGCTGTTTTTT.